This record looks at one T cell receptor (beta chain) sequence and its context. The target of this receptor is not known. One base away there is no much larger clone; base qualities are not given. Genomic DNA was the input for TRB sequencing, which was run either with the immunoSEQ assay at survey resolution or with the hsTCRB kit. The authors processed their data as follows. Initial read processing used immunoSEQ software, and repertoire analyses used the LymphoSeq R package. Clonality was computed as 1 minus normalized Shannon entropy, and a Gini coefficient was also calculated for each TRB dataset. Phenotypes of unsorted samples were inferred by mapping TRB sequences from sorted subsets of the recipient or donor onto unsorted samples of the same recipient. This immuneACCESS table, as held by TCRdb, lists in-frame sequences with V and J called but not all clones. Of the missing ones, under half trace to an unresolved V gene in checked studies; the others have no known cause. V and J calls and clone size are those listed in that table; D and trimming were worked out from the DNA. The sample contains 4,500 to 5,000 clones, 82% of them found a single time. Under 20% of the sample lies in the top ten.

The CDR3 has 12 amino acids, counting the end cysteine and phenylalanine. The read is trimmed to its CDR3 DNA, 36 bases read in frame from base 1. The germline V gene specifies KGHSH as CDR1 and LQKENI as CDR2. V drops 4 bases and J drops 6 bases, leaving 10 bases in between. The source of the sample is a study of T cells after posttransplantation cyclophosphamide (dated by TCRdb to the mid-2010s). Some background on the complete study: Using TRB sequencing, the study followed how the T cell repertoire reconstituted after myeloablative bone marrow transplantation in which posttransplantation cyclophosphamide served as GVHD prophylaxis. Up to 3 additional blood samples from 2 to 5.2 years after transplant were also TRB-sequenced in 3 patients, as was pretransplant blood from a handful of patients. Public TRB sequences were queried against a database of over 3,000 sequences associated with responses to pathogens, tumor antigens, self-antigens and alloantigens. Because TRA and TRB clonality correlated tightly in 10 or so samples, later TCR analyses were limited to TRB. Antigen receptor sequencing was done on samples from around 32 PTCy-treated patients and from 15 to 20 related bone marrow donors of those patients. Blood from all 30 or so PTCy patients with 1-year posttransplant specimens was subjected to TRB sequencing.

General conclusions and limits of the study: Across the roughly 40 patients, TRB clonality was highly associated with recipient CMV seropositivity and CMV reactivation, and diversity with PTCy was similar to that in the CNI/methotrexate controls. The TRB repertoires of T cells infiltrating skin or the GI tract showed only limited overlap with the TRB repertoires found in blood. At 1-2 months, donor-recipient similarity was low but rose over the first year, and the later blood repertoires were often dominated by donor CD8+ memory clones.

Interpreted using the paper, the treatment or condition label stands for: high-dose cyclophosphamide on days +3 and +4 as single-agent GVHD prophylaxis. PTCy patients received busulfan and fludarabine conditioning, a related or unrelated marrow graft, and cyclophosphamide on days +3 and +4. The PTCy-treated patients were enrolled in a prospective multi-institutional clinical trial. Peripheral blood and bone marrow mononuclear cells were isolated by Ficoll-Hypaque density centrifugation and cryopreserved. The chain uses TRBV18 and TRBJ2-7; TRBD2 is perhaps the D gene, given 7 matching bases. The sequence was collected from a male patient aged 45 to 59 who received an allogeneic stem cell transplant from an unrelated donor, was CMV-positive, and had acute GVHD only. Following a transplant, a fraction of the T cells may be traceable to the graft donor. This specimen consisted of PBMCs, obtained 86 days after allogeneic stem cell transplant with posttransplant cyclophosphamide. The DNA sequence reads TGTGCCAGCTCACTGCGGGGGCGCGAGCAGTACTTC. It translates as CASSLRGREQYF.